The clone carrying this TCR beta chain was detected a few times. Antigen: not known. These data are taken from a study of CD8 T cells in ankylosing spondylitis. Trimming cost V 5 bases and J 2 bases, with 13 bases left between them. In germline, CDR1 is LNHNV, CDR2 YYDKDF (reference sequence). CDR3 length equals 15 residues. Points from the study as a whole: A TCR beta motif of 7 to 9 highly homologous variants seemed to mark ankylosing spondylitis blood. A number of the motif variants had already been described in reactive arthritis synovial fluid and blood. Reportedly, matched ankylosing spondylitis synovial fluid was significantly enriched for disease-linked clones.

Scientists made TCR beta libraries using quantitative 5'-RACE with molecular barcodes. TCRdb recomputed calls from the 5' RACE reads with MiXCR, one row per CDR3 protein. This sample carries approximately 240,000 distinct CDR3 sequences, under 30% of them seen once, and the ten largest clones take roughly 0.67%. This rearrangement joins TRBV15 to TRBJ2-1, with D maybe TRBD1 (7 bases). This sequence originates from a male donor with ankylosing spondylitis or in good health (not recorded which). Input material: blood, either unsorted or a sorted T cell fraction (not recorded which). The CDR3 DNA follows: TGTGCCACCAGCTTACCAGGGGGGACCTACAATGAGCAGTTCTTC. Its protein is CATSLPGGTYNEQFF.